The rows below give T cell receptor beta chains drawn from one sample of a study of T cell responses to AZD1222 COVID-19 vaccine. This table comes from immunoSEQ multiplex PCR, and its TCRdb copy is limited to in-frame clones, with some not included. The sample has roughly 120,000 clones; 88% are singletons. The specimen was peripheral blood, collected on day 0 of AZD1222 vaccination. Every receptor here comes from an adult in good health. CDR3s leave out the opening cysteine and the closing phenylalanine or tryptophan.

len	v_gene	CDR3aa
11	TRBV11-1	ASSGKGTDTQY
12	TRBV12-2	ASRFSQTHYGYT
12	TRBV18	ASSPRQGAYEQY
12	TRBV7-9	ATFWTSGGSEQF
11	TRBV19	ASSIEGGTEAF
12	TRBV6-5	ASDRVRSNQPQH
11	TRBV7-9	ASSFDGEPEAF
9	TRBV20-1	SAGQGNKQY
13	TRBV5-5	ASSTLNRGNTEAF
11	TRBV6-6	ASIRQGSYEQY
15	TRBV3-1/TRBV3-2	ASSASAVRGLNQPQH
11	TRBV15	ATSNTANTEAF
17	TRBV5-6	ASSLDGGGVFLGVTEAF
13	TRBV7-9	ASRVGDRGDSPLH
13	TRBV5-6	ASSLVSLKNTEAF
12	TRBV15	ATSRDEGTHGYT
11	TRBV29-1	SVGQGLTTEAF
12	TRBV28	ASSQTGASEKLF
11	TRBV19	ASKMDRENGYT
10	TRBV7-9	ASSLTDYEQY
11	TRBV7-3	ASSSGDTREAF
12	TRBV6-2/TRBV6-3	ASSYGPMNTEAF
12	TRBV18	ASSPGQSAGELF
10	TRBV6-2/TRBV6-3	ASSYSTGGYT
14	TRBV7-9	ASSPGGVEARYGYT
14	TRBV7-3	ASSLAGFGNTGELF
13	TRBV7-2	ASSLSPGMSGELF
13	TRBV3-1/TRBV3-2	ASSPTGLGANVLT
14	TRBV28	ASRPFPGQTYYGYT
12	TRBV27	ASRYRLSTDTQY
14	TRBV6-4	ASSATSGGATDTQY
12	TRBV6-2/TRBV6-3	ASSYPYLGTEAF
13	TRBV5-1	ASSLVGDSGNTIY
12	TRBV12-5	ASGQGEQHTEAF
10	TRBV6-4	ASSDPSRGYT
11	TRBV3-1/TRBV3-2	ASSQGSTGEQF
12	TRBV10-1	ASSPEGGFYGYT
10	TRBV29-1	SAQEARDGYT
12	TRBV3-1/TRBV3-2	ASRQDGGVDEQY
12	TRBV5-6	ASSHRQGYYGYT
11	TRBV12-3/TRBV12-4	ASSPSGGYEQY
11	TRBV2	ASRESGDTEAF
11	TRBV6-5	ASSLVEGYGYT
13	TRBV10-3	AISESPGTNQPQH
12	TRBV5-1	ASSLGTVQETQY
13	TRBV7-9	ASSLERRPNSPLH
13	TRBV6-4	ASSEAGGTTDTQY
11	TRBV4-1	ASSQQGSRGYT
13	TRBV6-5	ASRTGTGAYNEQF
14	TRBV15	ATSRDGGDNSYEQY
13	TRBV20-1	SASKGLAGGNEQF
12	TRBV7-2	ASSLAGQPEKLF
13	TRBV19	ASSISTGANQPQH
13	TRBV5-4	ASRRGGAGADTQY